Presented here are 18 T cell receptor beta chains from one specimen sequenced in a study of CD8+ T cells in alopecia areata. RNA was isolated and reverse transcribed to cDNA, the sequencing template. The method was immunoSEQ multiplex PCR; TCRdb's version includes in-frame clones alone and lacks a portion of them. This sample has about 190,000 clones, with less than 70% found just once. The treatment is: oral pan-JAK inhibitor, 5-10 mg twice daily. Sequenced here: CD4+ T cells sorted from blood, sampled around week 49, from a patient treated with tofacitinib. These receptors all stem from a human donor with alopecia areata.

The chain employs TRBV7-3 and TRBJ2-3; 10 bases agree with TRBD1. Germline CDR1 reads SGHTA; CDR2 reads FQGTGA. The V segment lost 5 bases and the J segment 2 bases; nucleotides outside the gene matches: 4. The length of the CDR3 is 15 residues. CDR3 sequence (DNA): TGTGCCAGCAGCAGGGGACAGGGGCCCACAGATACGCAGTATTTT. This translates into CASSRGQGPTDTQYF.

V usage is TRBV29-1 and J usage is TRBJ2-2, with a weak D call TRBD1 (6 bases). The CDR3 has 14 amino acids. CDR1 and CDR2 (germline): SQVTM, ANQGSEA. Trimming stripped 4 bases from V and 1 base from J, with 10 bases between. The CDR3 spells CSVGDNLNTGELFF. In DNA, the CDR3 is TGCAGCGTTGGGGACAACTTGAACACCGGGGAGCTGTTTTTT.

V gene TRBV25-1 combines with J gene TRBJ1-1, with 8 bases matching TRBD1. With 4 bases clipped from V and 7 bases from J, the junction kept 8 bases outside the gene matches. Germline loops: CDR1 MGHDK, CDR2 SYGVNS. The CDR3 spans 14 residues. CDR3 nucleotide sequence: TGTGCCAGCAGTGCGATGGACAGGGCATATGAAGCTTTCTTT. The encoded protein is CASSAMDRAYEAFF.

The gene calls are TRBV4-2 and TRBJ1-1, with D perhaps TRBD1 (6 bases). V lost 0 bases to trimming and J lost 5 bases, with 10 bases between them. Per germline, CDR1 LGHNA and CDR2 YNFKEQ. The CDR3 length is 14 residues. The CDR3 DNA reads TGTGCCAGCAGCCAAGAGCAGGGGAGGACTGAAGCTTTCTTT. It yields the protein CASSQEQGRTEAFF.

The chain uses TRBV29-1 and TRBJ1-4; possibly TRBD1 for D (5 bases). Trimming stripped 7 bases from V and 3 bases from J, with 24 bases between. The CDR3 has 17 amino acids. CDR1 is SQVTM and CDR2 is ANQGSEA in the germline V gene. DNA of the CDR3: TGCAGCGCCGGGATACATTCCTGGGGGATGGCTAATGAAAAACTGTTTTTT. Translation: CSAGIHSWGMANEKLFF.

This chain uses TRBV4-1 with TRBJ2-1; no clear D. Germline V gene data show CDR1 as MGHRA and CDR2 as YSYEKL. The CDR3 has 19 amino acids. The V end was cut by 0 bases, the J end by 0 bases, with 18 bases between. CDR3 in amino acids: CASSQEGQFDSSSYNEQFF. CDR3 DNA sequence: TGCGCCAGCAGCCAAGAAGGGCAGTTCGACTCGAGCTCCTACAATGAGCAGTTCTTC.

The CDR3, as DNA: TGTGCCAGCTCACCATTCAGTGAGACAGGGGGCGCGTTCTTC. Its translation: CASSPFSETGGAFF. The chain employs TRBV18 and TRBJ2-1, with 10 bases aligning to TRBD1. Germline loops: CDR1 KGHSH, CDR2 LQKENI. The V gene end was trimmed by 2 bases and the J gene end by 15 bases; junction bases not matched to a gene: 10. CDR3 length: 14 amino acids.

The V and J genes are TRBV9 and TRBJ1-6; D uncertain. Between the trimmed V and J ends, which lost 10 bases and 7 bases, there was a span of 12 bases. CDR3 length equals 12 residues. In germline, CDR1 is SGDLS, CDR2 YYNGEE. The chain's CDR3 is CAQNSKNSPLHF. As DNA, the CDR3 is TGTGCCCAAAATTCGAAGAATTCACCCCTCCACTTT.

V gene TRBV30 combines with J gene TRBJ1-2, with 9 positions matching TRBD1. The CDR3 extends over 15 amino acids. From germline, CDR1 is GTSNPN and CDR2 SVGIG (reference sequence). V was clipped by 4 bases and J by 8 bases; unmatched bases: 14. The CDR3 reads CAWTYRDRVFFGYTF. The CDR3 coding sequence is TGTGCCTGGACTTACCGGGACAGGGTATTTTTCGGCTACACCTTC.

The chain employs TRBV7-9 and TRBJ2-6; 9 bases are shared with TRBD1. The CDR3 has 16 residues. V was pared by 8 bases and J by 0 bases, with 5 bases of the junction left unmatched. Germline assignment: CDR1 SEHNR and CDR2 FQNEAQ (reference sequence). CDR3 amino acids: CASSGQGSSGANVLTF. The CDR3 DNA reads TGTGCCAGCTCAGGACAGGGGAGCTCTGGGGCCAACGTCCTGACTTTC.

This CDR3 reads CASSESVLGELFF. The CDR3 DNA reads as TGCGCCAGCAGTGAGTCAGTCCTCGGGGAGCTGTTTTTT. The rearrangement links TRBV10-1 to TRBJ2-2; D ambiguous. In germline, CDR1 is WNHNN, CDR2 SYGVQD (reference sequence). V was pared by 0 bases and J by 7 bases, with 6 bases between. This CDR3 is built from 13 residues.

V usage is TRBV19 and J usage is TRBJ2-2; D gene unclear. There are 14 residues in the CDR3. CDR1 and CDR2 (germline): LNHDA, SQIVND (reference sequence). V lost 4 bases to trimming and J lost 2 bases, with 8 bases between them. CDR3 nucleotide sequence: TGTGCCAGTAGTACAGAACCTAACACCGGGGAGCTGTTTTTT. It translates to CASSTEPNTGELFF.

This chain connects TRBV28 to TRBJ2-5, with D unclear. V lost 5 bases to trimming and J lost 5 bases, with 21 bases between them. The germline gives CDR1 MDHEN, CDR2 SYDVKM. The CDR3 consists of 16 residues. DNA of the CDR3: TGTGCCAGCAGTCACCCTGACTCAAAAACTTGGGAGACCCAGTACTTC. This sequence encodes CASSHPDSKTWETQYF.

This clone has more than one count but fewer than ten. This chain links TRBV2 with TRBJ2-3, with D hard to call. The CDR3 is made up of 14 amino acids. Trimming took off 4 bases at V and 1 base at J, with 9 bases between the two ends. The germline V gene has CDR1 SNHLY and CDR2 FYNNEI. The CDR3 loop is CASSGLWGTDTQYF. The CDR3 DNA reads TGTGCCAGCAGTGGATTGTGGGGCACAGATACGCAGTATTTT.

This clone has just one count. The rearrangement joins TRBV30 to TRBJ1-1; 10 nucleotides match TRBD1. CDR3 length: 15 amino acids. V lost 4 bases, J lost 10 bases, and 15 bases stayed unmatched. CDR1 and CDR2 from the germline V gene are GTSNPN and SVGIG (reference sequence). DNA of the CDR3: TGTGCCTGGAACAAGGGACAGGGGCTAACCAAGGGAGCTTTCTTT. This encodes CAWNKGQGLTKGAFF. The full variable domain, with the rest looked up from reference TRBV30 and TRBJ1-1, is SQTIHQWPATLVQPVGSPLSLECTVEGTSNPNLYWYRQAAGRGLQLLFYSVGIGQISSEVPQNLSASRPQDRQFILSSKKLLLSDSGFYLCAWNKGQGLTKGAFFGQGTRLTVV.

In this sample, this clone turned up once. The chain links TRBV10-3 to TRBJ2-7, with D perhaps TRBD1 (7 bases). Deletions cut 0 bases from V and 4 bases from J, with 13 bases between. The CDR3 loop spans 15 amino acids. CDR1 and CDR2 (germline): ENHRY, SYGVKD. The DNA of the CDR3 is TGTGCCATCAGTGAGTCATGGAGGGGGCAATACGAGCAGTACTTC. It is translated as CAISESWRGQYEQYF.

The chain links TRBV4-3 to TRBJ2-3, with D perhaps given as TRBD1 or TRBD2 (5 bases each). V dropped 1 base and J dropped 5 bases, with 13 bases sitting between them. CDR3 length equals 15 residues. The V gene's germline CDR1 is LGHNA and CDR2 YSLEER. The chain's CDR3 is CASSQGARGEDTQYF. CDR3 in DNA: TGCGCCAGCAGCCAAGGGGCGAGGGGCGAAGATACGCAGTATTTT.

V and J are TRBV27 and TRBJ1-4; D is uncertain. CDR3 length equals 13 residues. V dropped 2 bases and J dropped 8 bases, with 9 bases sitting between them. CDR1 is MNHEY and CDR2 is SMNVEV in the germline V gene (reference sequence). The CDR3 coding sequence is TGTGCCAGCAGTTTAACTGTCCTAGAAAAACTGTTTTTT. Its protein is CASSLTVLEKLFF.